Listed below are T cell receptor beta chains from one sample, sequenced in a study of monozygotic twins with inflammatory bowel disease. Using the 5' RACE reads, TCRdb records one entry per CDR3 protein without DNA. Reported are about 330,000 distinct CDR3 sequences; the ten largest clones contain approximately 2%. Source material: blood. The receptor source for this set is a human donor with ulcerative colitis or Crohn's disease, or a healthy co-twin of an affected twin (not recorded which). The CDR3 runs from the conserved cysteine through the conserved F or W. Each record gives: CDR3 protein, J gene, V gene.

CDR3: CASSQTTPYEQYF; J: TRBJ2-7; V: TRBV6-5
CDR3: CSATGQAGTEAFF; J: TRBJ1-1; V: TRBV20-1
CDR3: CASSELAGTNTGELFF; J: TRBJ2-2; V: TRBV25-1
CDR3: CASSLTTYNEQFF; J: TRBJ2-1; V: TRBV6-2/TRBV6-3
CDR3: CASSIHRDRPYNEQFF; J: TRBJ2-1; V: TRBV7-8
CDR3: CASSLSTSGGGREQFF; J: TRBJ2-1; V: TRBV5-1
CDR3: CASSVGQGASYEQYF; J: TRBJ2-7; V: TRBV9
CDR3: CASSLGVGQYF; J: TRBJ2-7; V: TRBV7-8
CDR3: CATSDPRTGGEFF; J: TRBJ2-1; V: TRBV24-1
CDR3: CASSLGTSVGELFF; J: TRBJ2-2; V: TRBV5-1
CDR3: CASGLGTSRYNEQFF; J: TRBJ2-1; V: TRBV12-5
CDR3: CASSPGGPTYEQYF; J: TRBJ2-7; V: TRBV18
CDR3: CSVRRGPHTGELFF; J: TRBJ2-2; V: TRBV29-1
CDR3: CASSSGGTGVWNEQFF; J: TRBJ2-1; V: TRBV7-2
CDR3: CAISERGKVDYGYTF; J: TRBJ1-2; V: TRBV10-3
CDR3: CASSPYADRNEQYF; J: TRBJ2-7; V: TRBV28
CDR3: CASSSLAGELFF; J: TRBJ2-2; V: TRBV5-1
CDR3: CASSFNGQGNTEAFF; J: TRBJ1-1; V: TRBV12-3/TRBV12-4
CDR3: CSARGPTVTGELFF; J: TRBJ2-2; V: TRBV20-1
CDR3: CATSRDIFRSYEQYF; J: TRBJ2-7; V: TRBV15
CDR3: CASRPVGTQETQYF; J: TRBJ2-5; V: TRBV28
CDR3: CASSNPGRQQYF; J: TRBJ2-7; V: TRBV6-5
CDR3: CASSFRGQETQYF; J: TRBJ2-5; V: TRBV7-2
CDR3: CASSLTGVGGYTF; J: TRBJ1-2; V: TRBV5-4
CDR3: CASRPPRRGVEYEQYF; J: TRBJ2-7; V: TRBV28
CDR3: CASSLGLGSSGNTIYF; J: TRBJ1-3; V: TRBV12-3/TRBV12-4
CDR3: CSARRLLRGIGAYEQYF; J: TRBJ2-7; V: TRBV20-1
CDR3: CAWTWTGIGDTEAFF; J: TRBJ1-1; V: TRBV30
CDR3: CASSSGTVDYEQYF; J: TRBJ2-7; V: TRBV11-2
CDR3: CASFGREVAGELFF; J: TRBJ2-2; V: TRBV19
CDR3: CSASSTGAYEQYF; J: TRBJ2-7; V: TRBV20-1